This T cell receptor beta chain was observed in a study of blood T cell repertoires in COVID-19. Looking at the study overall: From T cells, B-cell-depleted T cells, or PBMCs came the material, which was cDNA or gDNA.

This clone was seen once. The protocol was immunoSEQ multiplex PCR, while the TCRdb copy is restricted to in-frame clones and leaves out a portion. The sample has around 420,000 clones; around 90% are singletons. Germline V CDR1 and CDR2: LGHDT, YNNKEL (reference sequence). The CDR3 covers 14 residues. Trimming at V came to 3 bases and at J to 1 base, leaving 2 bases not matched to a gene. Specimen: PBMCs or T cells enriched from blood (not recorded which). This sequence was found in a woman aged 40 to 50 with acute COVID-19. The chain uses TRBV3-1 (or the pseudogene TRBV3-2) and TRBJ1-1; 7 nucleotides align to TRBD1. CDR3 DNA sequence: TGTGCCAGCAGCCAGAGGACAGGGAACACTGAAGCTTTCTTT. Its protein is CASSQRTGNTEAFF.